Following are 27 T cell receptor beta chains from one sample sequenced in a study of cytomegalovirus exposure and HLA in healthy donors. 13 Jbeta primers and 60 Vbeta primers were used for the PCR. The method was immunoSEQ multiplex PCR; TCRdb's version includes in-frame clones alone and lacks a portion of them. In the table there are 95,000 to 150,000 clones, 83% of which are singletons. Sequencing input: PBMCs. These receptor sequences come from a middle-aged woman in good health and CMV-seropositive.

The chain uses TRBV14 and TRBJ1-1, with TRBD1 matching 7 bases. J lost 5 bases, V lost 0 bases, and 15 bases had no gene match. Germline V gene sequence: CDR1 SGHDN, CDR2 FVKESK. There are 18 residues in the CDR3. The CDR3 spells CASSQDGRQGGFWTEAFF. The DNA for the CDR3 is TGTGCCAGCAGCCAAGATGGTAGGCAGGGGGGTTTTTGGACTGAAGCTTTCTTT.

The J gene is TRBJ1-6, the V gene TRBV15, with 7 positions matching TRBD1. V dropped 3 bases and J dropped 6; count of bases not matched to a gene: 8. CDR3 length equals 16 residues. CDR1 and CDR2 (germline): LNHNV, YYDKDF (reference sequence). The DNA for the CDR3 is TGTGCCACCAGCAGCTTACAGGGGTTTGGTAATTCACCCCTCCACTTT. It codes for CATSSLQGFGNSPLHF.

The V gene is TRBV27, the J gene TRBJ1-1; D remains ambiguous. The V and J ends lost 2 bases and 5 bases respectively, with 21 bases between them. The CDR3 contains 17 residues. Germline V lookup: CDR1 MNHEY, CDR2 SMNVEV (reference sequence). The CDR3 spells CASSLNLGPGRSTEAFF. Here the CDR3 DNA reads TGTGCCAGCAGTTTAAACCTCGGACCGGGGAGGAGTACTGAAGCTTTCTTT.

The chain carries TRBV7-9 and TRBJ2-7, with TRBD2 matching 13 bases. V gave up 5 bases and J gave up 5 bases; unmatched junction bases: 12. The V gene's germline CDR1 is SEHNR and CDR2 FQNEAQ (reference sequence). The CDR3 has 17 residues. The CDR3 protein is CASSPRLAGGPSHEQYF. The CDR3 DNA is TGTGCCAGCAGCCCAAGACTAGCGGGAGGACCCAGCCACGAGCAGTACTTC.

This sequence joins TRBV15 and TRBJ1-5; 9 nucleotides agree with TRBD1. With V trimmed by 3 bases and J by 6 bases, 9 bases remained unmatched. The germline V gene has CDR1 LNHNV and CDR2 YYDKDF (reference sequence). This CDR3 is 16 amino acids long. The CDR3 coding sequence is TGTGCCACCAGCAGTGATAGACAGGGGGTACGTCAGCCCCAGCATTTT. Translated, it gives CATSSDRQGVRQPQHF.

The sample holds a few counts of this clone. The J gene is TRBJ1-1, the V gene TRBV5-5; the D gene is possibly TRBD1 (5 bases). The CDR3 totals 14 residues. CDR1 and CDR2 from the germline V gene are SGHKS and YYEKEE (reference sequence). The V end was cut by 2 bases, the J end by 1 base, with 9 bases between. CDR3: CASSLRGTNTEAFF. As DNA, the CDR3 is TGTGCCAGCAGCTTACGGGGGACGAACACTGAAGCTTTCTTT.

J is TRBJ1-1 and V is TRBV7-9; D gene ambiguous. V shed 3 bases and J shed 1 base, with 6 bases lying between them. This CDR3 is built from 13 residues. Germline V gene lookup returns CDR1 SEHNR and CDR2 FQNEAQ (reference sequence). The CDR3, as DNA: TGTGCCAGCAGCTTTCTCCCGAACACTGAAGCTTTCTTT. Protein: CASSFLPNTEAFF.

Regarding this clone: Germline is not matched at one junction end, which may reflect a read error. The CDR3 coding sequence is TGTTCCAGCAGCTTTCCGGACAGACTCTCTGGAAACACCATATATTTT. Amino acid sequence: CSSSFPDRLSGNTIYF. V usage is TRBV7-9 and J usage is TRBJ1-3; perhaps TRBD1 as D (6 bases). The germline CDR1 and CDR2 sequences are SEHNR and FQNEAQ (reference sequence). The CDR3 has 16 residues.

The chain uses TRBV5-1 and TRBJ2-3; a weak D match, TRBD1 (6 bases). Germline V gene lookup returns CDR1 SGHRS and CDR2 YFSETQ. V was pared by 4 bases and J by 4 bases, with 13 bases between. The CDR3 contains 14 residues. The CDR3: CASSGGQVSDTQYF. CDR3 in DNA: TGCGCCAGCAGCGGGGGCCAGGTATCAGATACGCAGTATTTT.

The gene calls are TRBV5-1 and TRBJ1-1; D unclear. V lost 2 bases and J 1 base, leaving 9 bases between the germline ends. From germline, CDR1 is SGHRS and CDR2 YFSETQ. The CDR3 covers 14 residues. CDR3 residues: CASSLTSKNTEAFF. The DNA of the CDR3 is TGCGCCAGCAGCTTAACAAGTAAGAACACTGAAGCTTTCTTT.

The V and J genes are TRBV9 and TRBJ1-4; TRBD1 is a possible D gene (5 bases). The germline V gene encodes CDR1 SGDLS and CDR2 YYNGEE. There are 14 residues in the CDR3. V lost 0 bases, J lost 11 bases, and 14 bases lay in between. CDR3 residues: CASSVAGGIGKLFF. CDR3 sequence (DNA): TGTGCCAGCAGCGTAGCGGGGGGGATTGGTAAACTGTTTTTT.

CDR3 nucleotides: TGTGCCAGTAGTACATCGTCTCCTCTATCCTACGAGCAGTACTTC. It codes for CASSTSSPLSYEQYF. The chain carries TRBV19 and TRBJ2-7, with D hard to call. This CDR3 is built from 15 residues. V was pared by 4 bases and J by 1 base, with 14 bases between. Germline CDR1 and CDR2: LNHDA and SQIVND (reference sequence).

The chain uses TRBV6-5 and TRBJ2-1; possibly TRBD1 for D (6 bases). V was clipped by 0 bases and J by 10 bases, with 10 bases between them. The CDR3 runs 13 residues. In germline, CDR1 is MNHEY, CDR2 SVGAGI. The CDR3 sequence: CASSYSNRDEQFF. Written as DNA, the CDR3 is TGTGCCAGCAGTTACTCGAACAGGGACGAGCAGTTCTTC.

In this sample, this clone turned up a few times. V and J are TRBV19 and TRBJ1-5; a possible D gene is TRBD1 (6 bases). The germline V gene has CDR1 LNHDA and CDR2 SQIVND (reference sequence). V lost 3 bases and J 11 bases, leaving 17 bases between the germline ends. The CDR3 extends over 14 amino acids. The CDR3 nucleotides read TGTGCCAGTAGTATTCGGGACACGGCAACGGCCCAGCATTTT. This translates into CASSIRDTATAQHF.

The chain combines TRBV9 with TRBJ2-7, with 14 bases identical to TRBD2. The CDR3 has 16 amino acids. CDR1 and CDR2 from the germline V gene are SGDLS and YYNGEE. Trimming removed 4 bases from V and 0 bases from J; junction bases left unmatched: 3. This chain's CDR3 is CASSLGLAGGSYEQYF. The CDR3 nucleotides read TGTGCCAGCAGCCTCGGACTAGCGGGAGGCTCCTACGAGCAGTACTTC.

V usage is TRBV11-1 and J usage is TRBJ1-1; 7 bases are a match to TRBD1. The germline V gene has CDR1 SGHAT and CDR2 FQDESV (reference sequence). J gave up 4 bases and V 5 bases, and 7 bases lay outside the gene matches. The CDR3 consists of 14 residues. The chain's CDR3 is CASSQNRGVTEAFF. CDR3 coding DNA: TGTGCCAGCAGCCAAAACAGGGGTGTCACTGAAGCTTTCTTT.

This clone was counted once. The chain links TRBV5-4 to TRBJ1-2; 8 bases agree with TRBD1. V gave up 0 bases and J gave up 8 bases; unmatched junction bases: 12. Germline V gene data show CDR1 as SGHNT and CDR2 as YYREEE (reference sequence). The CDR3 length is 16 residues. CDR3 sequence (DNA): TGTGCCAGCAGCTTGGCCAGGGGGCACTCGCCGGGAGGCTACACCTTC. Translated, it gives CASSLARGHSPGGYTF.

This clone was recorded once. V and J are TRBV4-2 and TRBJ1-2; D call uncertain. Trimming removed 1 base at V and 0 bases at J, with 12 bases between. Germline V gives CDR1 LGHNA, CDR2 YNFKEQ. The CDR3 is made up of 16 amino acids. CDR3 nucleotides: TGTGCCAGCAGCCAAGTCGGAGATAGGACTAACTATGGCTACACCTTC. Protein product: CASSQVGDRTNYGYTF.

The chain employs TRBV18 and TRBJ1-1; 7 positions agree with TRBD1. The length of the CDR3 is 15 residues. CDR1 KGHSH and CDR2 LQKENI come from the germline V gene. The V and J ends lost 2 bases and 1 base, in that order; junction bases with no gene match: 4. CDR3 nucleotides: TGTGCCAGCTCACCATCGACAGGGAAGAACACTGAAGCTTTCTTT. Translation gives CASSPSTGKNTEAFF.

The chain has TRBV4-1 and TRBJ2-2, with 9 positions matching TRBD1. CDR1 is MGHRA, CDR2 YSYEKL, per germline. V lost 2 bases and J lost 0; bases outside the gene matches: 7. This CDR3 has 18 amino acids. The CDR3 spells CASSQRTTGGTNTGELFF. CDR3 coding DNA: TGCGCCAGCAGCCAACGTACGACAGGGGGAACGAACACCGGGGAGCTGTTTTTT.

The gene calls are TRBV5-1 and TRBJ2-5, with 8 bases aligning to TRBD1. The end of the DNA aligns better with TRBJ2-7, so the J call may be wrong. The V gene's germline CDR1 is SGHRS and CDR2 YFSETQ. The CDR3 totals 15 residues. Here the CDR3 reads CASSLGGTGSYEQYF. CDR3 DNA: TGCGCCAGCAGCTTGGGAGGGACAGGATCCTACGAGCAGTACTTC.

This sequence joins TRBV21-1 and TRBJ1-5; the D call in the table, TRBD1, was not verified against the DNA. TRBV21-1 represents a pseudogene. The length of the CDR3 is 15 residues. The CDR3 nucleotides are TGTGCCAGCAGGATCGACAGGGGAAGCAATCAGCCCCAGCATTTT. Its protein product is CASRIDRGSNQPQHF.

The chain has TRBV5-1 and TRBJ1-2; 8 nucleotides match TRBD1. Germline CDR1 reads SGHRS; CDR2 reads YFSETQ. The CDR3 is 14 residues long. V gave up 3 bases and J gave up 4 bases; unmatched junction bases: 5. This CDR3 reads CASSSDRAAYGYTF. Written as DNA, the CDR3 is TGCGCCAGCAGCTCGGACAGGGCGGCCTATGGCTACACCTTC.

The rearrangement joins TRBV6-1 to TRBJ1-4; tentative D call: TRBD1 (5 bases). Germline assignment: CDR1 MNHNS and CDR2 SASEGT. V lost 2 bases and J lost 4, with 11 bases in between. The length of the CDR3 is 15 residues. CDR3 in amino acids: CASSEPTDFNEKLFF. The CDR3 bases are TGTGCCAGCAGTGAACCGACAGATTTTAATGAAAAACTGTTTTTT.

This chain connects TRBV2 to TRBJ2-7; 11 bases agree with TRBD2. This CDR3 contains 15 residues. Looked up from germline, CDR1 is SNHLY and CDR2 is FYNNEI. J gave up 7 bases and V 2 bases, and 7 bases lay outside the gene matches. The DNA of the CDR3 is TGTGCCAGCAGTGAAATAGCGGGAGGGCCTCGGGAGCAGTACTTC. Encoded protein: CASSEIAGGPREQYF.

The CDR3 nucleotides are TGTGCCATCAGCCAGGGGACTGAAGCTTTCTTT. It codes for CAISQGTEAFF. This chain joins TRBV10-3 and TRBJ1-1, with a possible D match to TRBD1 (6 bases). Trimming took off 6 bases at V and 5 bases at J, with 7 bases between the two ends. CDR1 and CDR2 (germline): ENHRY, SYGVKD. CDR3 length equals 11 residues.

The chain is built from TRBV5-1 and TRBJ2-2; a weak D match, TRBD1 (5 bases). CDR1 and CDR2 (germline): SGHRS, YFSETQ. The V and J ends lost 2 bases and 0 bases respectively, with 8 bases between them. This CDR3 has 15 amino acids. The CDR3 loop reads CASSFKGANTGELFF. CDR3 DNA: TGCGCCAGCAGCTTCAAAGGGGCGAACACCGGGGAGCTGTTTTTT.